The 17 T cell receptor beta chains below were found in one sample sequenced in a study of blood T cell repertoires in COVID-19. The method was immunoSEQ multiplex PCR; TCRdb's version includes in-frame clones alone and lacks a portion of them. The repertoire includes about 190,000 clones, roughly nine tenths of them detected once, and 1.1% sits in the top ten. Material for sequencing was peripheral blood. All receptors derive from a man aged 25 to 40 with acute or convalescent COVID-19.

The CDR3 region has the DNA TGTGCCAGCAGCCCGGGGGGGGCGTATGGGGCCAACGTCCTGACTTTC. It translates to CASSPGGAYGANVLTF. V gene TRBV5-4 combines with J gene TRBJ2-6; 8 bases are shared with TRBD2. This CDR3 has 16 residues. Per germline, CDR1 SGHNT and CDR2 YYREEE (reference sequence). With V trimmed by 4 bases and J by 3 bases, 6 bases remained unmatched.

The rearrangement joins TRBV10-3 to TRBJ1-1; 9 bases line up with TRBD1. V shed 4 bases, J shed 5 bases, and the junction held 8 bases outside the gene matches. The CDR3 is made up of 15 amino acids. Germline-derived CDR1 and CDR2 are ENHRY and SYGVKD. The CDR3 DNA is TGTGCCATCAGTGGGCCGGGACAGGGAAAAACTGAAGCTTTCTTT. Protein product: CAISGPGQGKTEAFF.

This sequence joins TRBV6-5 and TRBJ1-2; tentative D call: TRBD1 (5 bases). CDR3 size: 15 residues. Germline V gene data show CDR1 as MNHEY and CDR2 as SVGAGI. Trimming removed 7 bases at V and 0 bases at J, with 15 bases between. The chain's CDR3 is CASKDKNSPNYGYTF. The CDR3 DNA sequence: TGTGCCAGCAAGGACAAAAATTCCCCTAACTATGGCTACACCTTC.

The rearrangement joins TRBV30 to TRBJ2-1; tentative D call: TRBD1 (5 bases). Germline-derived CDR1 and CDR2 are GTSNPN and SVGIG (reference sequence). The CDR3 loop spans 11 amino acids. With 1 base removed from V and 7 bases from J, the gap between germline ends came to 5 bases. The CDR3: CAWSEGNEQFF. The CDR3 coding sequence is TGTGCCTGGAGTGAGGGGAATGAGCAGTTCTTC.

The chain carries TRBV3-1 (or the pseudogene TRBV3-2) and TRBJ2-3; a possible D gene is TRBD2 (6 bases). With 5 bases removed from V and 0 bases from J, the gap between germline ends came to 15 bases. This CDR3 has 16 amino acids. Germline CDR1 is LGHDT and CDR2 is YNNKEL (reference sequence). For the CDR3, the DNA is TGTGCCAGCAGCTCTTGGGTTGGGACTAGCACAGATACGCAGTATTTT. It encodes CASSSWVGTSTDTQYF.

Worth noting for this clone: Within the sample, other DNA sequences also encode this same CDR3. The V and J genes are TRBV5-1 and TRBJ1-6; D is possibly TRBD1 (5 bases). Per the germline V gene, CDR1 is SGHRS and CDR2 is YFSETQ. CDR3 length equals 16 residues. The ends were cut back, 4 bases at V and 0 bases at J, with 11 bases in the middle. CDR3 region: CASSTRQSSYNSPLHF. The CDR3 bases are TGCGCCAGCAGCACGCGACAGAGCTCCTATAATTCACCCCTCCACTTT.

This rearrangement joins TRBV28 to TRBJ1-3; D possibly corresponds to TRBD1 (6 bases). This CDR3 spans 15 amino acids. Germline assignment: CDR1 MDHEN and CDR2 SYDVKM. Trimming cost V 2 bases and J 2 bases, with 10 bases left between them. CDR3 sequence: CASSLPTGTGNTIYF. The CDR3 bases are TGTGCCAGCAGTTTACCAACAGGGACTGGAAACACCATATATTTT.

The V and J genes are TRBV18 and TRBJ1-1, with TRBD1 identical over 7 bases. Germline CDR1 and CDR2: KGHSH and LQKENI. This CDR3 has 14 amino acids. Trimming cost V 4 bases and J 0 bases; bases outside gene matches: 2. The CDR3 here is CASSRQGMNTEAFF. The CDR3 nucleotides read TGTGCCAGCTCACGACAGGGCATGAACACTGAAGCTTTCTTT.

The CDR3: CASIPLGEEVTVKQYF. Here the CDR3 DNA reads TGTGCCAGCATTCCCCTCGGAGAGGAGGTTACGGTGAAGCAGTACTTC. The chain carries TRBV28 and TRBJ2-7, with TRBD2 as a possible D gene (5 bases). Germline loops: CDR1 MDHEN, CDR2 SYDVKM. The CDR3 covers 16 residues. V was shortened by 7 bases and J by 8 bases, with 27 bases between the two germline ends.

The genes are TRBV5-1 and TRBJ2-7, with TRBD2 matching 12 bases. Germline V gene lookup returns CDR1 SGHRS and CDR2 YFSETQ. The CDR3 is made up of 16 amino acids. The ends lost 1 base at V and 7 bases at J; junction bases unmatched: 9. CDR3 region: CASSLTSGGPNVEQYF. In DNA, the CDR3 is TGCGCCAGCAGCTTGACTAGCGGGGGGCCCAATGTGGAGCAGTACTTC. Combining the CDR3 with reference TRBV5-1 and TRBJ2-7 gives the whole variable domain KAGVTQTPRYLIKTRGQQVTLSCSPISGHRSVSWYQQTPGQGLQFLFEYFSETQRNKGNFPGRFSGRQFSNSRSEMNVSTLELGDSALYLCASSLTSGGPNVEQYFGPGTRLTVT.

V is TRBV28 and J is TRBJ1-4; the D is unclear. Germline CDR1 is MDHEN and CDR2 is SYDVKM. V dropped 10 bases and J dropped 7 bases, with 19 bases sitting between them. The CDR3 is 14 residues long. In DNA, the CDR3 is TGTGCCATTAGGCCCGCGGGAGCAGCTGAAAAACTGTTTTTT. It codes for CAIRPAGAAEKLFF.

This sequence joins TRBV11-2 and TRBJ2-5; D perhaps matches TRBD2 (5 bases). This CDR3 has 14 amino acids. The V and J ends lost 2 bases and 5 bases respectively, with 12 bases between them. Germline V gives CDR1 SGHAT, CDR2 FQNNGV. The CDR3 nucleotides are TGTGCCAGCAGCTTATTCTCGGAGGTGGAGACCCAGTACTTC. Residues: CASSLFSEVETQYF.

The chain employs TRBV18 and TRBJ2-3, with 11 bases that match TRBD2. The CDR3 runs 16 residues. Germline CDR1 and CDR2: KGHSH and LQKENI. V shed 5 bases and J 6 bases; nucleotides not matched to a gene: 10. The CDR3 sequence: CASSDLRLAGRDTQYF. CDR3 bases: TGTGCCAGCTCAGACTTAAGACTAGCGGGACGGGATACGCAGTATTTT.

This clone showed up just once. The J gene is TRBJ1-2, the V gene TRBV3-1 (or the pseudogene TRBV3-2); D possibly corresponds to TRBD1 (5 bases). Per germline, CDR1 LGHDT and CDR2 YNNKEL (reference sequence). The V end was cut by 3 bases, the J end by 8 bases, with 7 bases between. The CDR3 sequence is 11 residues long. This CDR3 reads CASSHGGGYTF. The CDR3 coding sequence is TGTGCCAGCAGCCATGGGGGGGGCTACACCTTC.

The chain is built from TRBV7-9 and TRBJ2-7, with 7 bases aligning to TRBD1. The germline V gene encodes CDR1 SEHNR and CDR2 FQNEAQ (reference sequence). The ends lost 5 bases at V and 5 bases at J; junction bases unmatched: 6. CDR3 length: 13 amino acids. The CDR3 nucleotides read TGTGCCAGCAGCCGAACAGGGGCCCACGAGCAGTACTTC. Translating it yields CASSRTGAHEQYF.

V and J are TRBV19 and TRBJ1-1; the D is unclear. In germline, CDR1 is LNHDA, CDR2 SQIVND (reference sequence). The V gene lost 7 bases and the J gene lost 3 bases, with 12 bases spanning the gap. CDR3 length: 13 amino acids. CDR3 nucleotides: TGTGCCAGTATCGGGCGGGTGGACACTGAAGCTTTCTTT. It yields the protein CASIGRVDTEAFF.

The sample holds one count of this clone. The chain employs TRBV30 and TRBJ2-7, with D perhaps TRBD2 (6 bases). V lost 0 bases and J 0 bases, leaving 18 bases between the germline ends. This CDR3 contains 17 residues. Germline V gene data show CDR1 as GTSNPN and CDR2 as SVGIG (reference sequence). CDR3 sequence: CAWSVQRISGLSYEQYF. DNA for the CDR3: TGTGCCTGGAGTGTACAAAGAATTAGCGGACTCTCCTACGAGCAGTACTTC.